The 9 T cell receptor beta chains given below trace back to one sample, sequenced in a study of blood T cell repertoires in COVID-19. The protocol was immunoSEQ multiplex PCR, while the TCRdb copy is restricted to in-frame clones and leaves out a portion. The sample lists some 45,000 clones, about 82% occurring once. Sequencing was carried out using peripheral blood. These TCRs come from a man aged 65 to 85 with acute or convalescent COVID-19.

Concerning this clone itself: This specimen includes other DNA sequences encoding the same CDR3. This chain uses TRBV30 with TRBJ1-1, with D uncertain. This CDR3 is built from 13 residues. V lost 0 bases, J lost 5 bases, and 10 bases lay in between. Germline V gives CDR1 GTSNPN, CDR2 SVGIG (reference sequence). CDR3 protein: CAWSVGGRTEAFF. The CDR3 DNA follows: TGTGCCTGGAGTGTCGGTGGGCGAACTGAAGCTTTCTTT.

As for this clone: Germline and junction disagree at one end, which may indicate a read error. The chain links TRBV28 to TRBJ2-5, with D perhaps TRBD1 (6 bases). Germline values: CDR1 MDHEN, CDR2 SYDVKM. CDR3 length: 16 amino acids. The DNA of the CDR3 is TGTGCCAGCACCCTAAGGGTTGGGGGCCCTAAAGAGAGCCAGTACTTC. Protein: CASTLRVGGPKESQYF.

The chain links TRBV30 to TRBJ1-1, with 10 bases that match TRBD1. The germline CDR1 and CDR2 sequences are GTSNPN and SVGIG (reference sequence). This CDR3 is built from 13 residues. V lost 7 bases and J lost 4; bases outside the gene matches: 6. CDR3 bases: TGTGCCTCAGACAGGGGGCAAAGCACTGAAGCTTTCTTT. It encodes CASDRGQSTEAFF.

This clone was detected once. Written as DNA, the CDR3 is TGTGCCAGTAGTATAGTGCTAGCGGGGTCCCCCTACAATGAGCAGTTCTTC. Translation: CASSIVLAGSPYNEQFF. The V and J genes are TRBV19 and TRBJ2-1; 9 bases agree with TRBD2. The CDR3 is made up of 17 amino acids. Germline CDR1 reads LNHDA; CDR2 reads SQIVND (reference sequence). V lost 1 base to trimming and J lost 2 bases; unmatched junction nucleotides: 6. Using reference TRBV19 and TRBJ2-1 for the parts outside the CDR3, the full variable domain is DGGITQSPKYLFRKEGQNVTLSCEQNLNHDAMYWYRQDPGQGLRLIYYSQIVNDFQKGDIAEGYSVSREKKESFPLTVTSAQKNPTAFYLCASSIVLAGSPYNEQFFGPGTRLTVL.

This chain links TRBV30 with TRBJ1-2; D might be TRBD1 (6 bases). The CDR3 contains 13 residues. V was pared by 0 bases and J by 8 bases, with 13 bases between. Per germline, CDR1 GTSNPN and CDR2 SVGIG (reference sequence). The CDR3 protein is CAWSVLRGGGYTF. The CDR3 DNA sequence: TGTGCCTGGAGTGTACTCAGGGGCGGCGGCTACACCTTC.

The chain combines TRBV7-2 with TRBJ2-3; D possibly corresponds to TRBD2 (6 bases). The CDR3 runs 16 residues. Trimming stripped 1 base from V and 4 bases from J, with 15 bases between. CDR1 is SGHTA, CDR2 FQGNSA, per germline. The CDR3: CASSLDGRRGADTQYF. CDR3 nucleotide sequence: TGTGCCAGCAGCTTAGACGGGAGAAGGGGCGCAGATACGCAGTATTTT. Complete variable domain (other parts from reference TRBV7-2 and TRBJ2-3): GAGVSQSPSNKVTEKGKDVELRCDPISGHTALYWYRQSLGQGLEFLIYFQGNSAPDKSGLPSDRFSAERTGGSVSTLTIQRTQQEDSAVYLCASSLDGRRGADTQYFGPGTRLTVL.

The J gene is TRBJ2-1, the V gene TRBV5-4; 9 bases line up with TRBD1. The germline V gene encodes CDR1 SGHNT and CDR2 YYREEE (reference sequence). J lost 6 bases, V lost 3 bases, and 4 bases had no gene match. CDR3 length equals 14 residues. The CDR3 loop reads CASSWTTGGNEQFF. The CDR3 region has the DNA TGTGCCAGCAGCTGGACGACAGGGGGCAATGAGCAGTTCTTC.

The V and J genes are TRBV14 and TRBJ2-2; D call uncertain. This CDR3 region has 13 residues. Germline V gene lookup returns CDR1 SGHDN and CDR2 FVKESK. Trimming took 1 base from V and 7 from J, leaving 7 bases between them. The CDR3 sequence: CASSQVRGGELFF. In DNA form, the CDR3 reads TGTGCCAGCAGCCAAGTCAGAGGCGGGGAGCTGTTTTTT.

This clone was picked up a small number of times. V is TRBV30 and J is TRBJ2-7; possible D gene TRBD2, 5 bases. Trimming stripped 0 bases from V and 5 bases from J, with 5 bases between. This CDR3 region has 11 residues. Germline CDR1 reads GTSNPN; CDR2 reads SVGIG (reference sequence). CDR3: CAWSVGDEQYF. In DNA, the CDR3 is TGTGCCTGGAGTGTCGGGGACGAGCAGTACTTC. Combining the CDR3 with reference TRBV30 and TRBJ2-7 gives the whole variable domain SQTIHQWPATLVQPVGSPLSLECTVEGTSNPNLYWYRQAAGRGLQLLFYSVGIGQISSEVPQNLSASRPQDRQFILSSKKLLLSDSGFYLCAWSVGDEQYFGPGTRLTVT.